This T cell receptor beta chain was found in a study of T cells in Graves' hyperthyroidism and ophthalmopathy. This CDR3 is 19 amino acids long. Trimming pared 7 bases from V and 7 bases from J, leaving 29 bases between. Germline assignment: CDR1 MNHNS and CDR2 SASEGT. Only one count was recorded for this clonotype. Its matching antigen is unknown. Study-level results: Ophthalmopathy and stable hyperthyroidism were told apart by a 13 V-J model.

Lactation, pregnancy, other autoimmune disease or uncontrolled infection excluded patients. Based on clinical symptoms, serum thyroxine and TRAb, thyroid ultrasound and orbital computed tomography, diagnoses were reached. RNA transcripts were the template for amplifying TCR beta CDR3 regions. Using the HTBI primer set, a first-round RT-PCR was run on the TCR CDR3. TCRdb processed the multiplex PCR reads anew with MiXCR; each CDR3 protein has one entry. The repertoire holds 450,000 to 700,000 distinct CDR3 sequences, more than 45% seen once, with around 8% in the top ten. Sequenced input: peripheral blood or thyroid tissue (not recorded which). The chain links TRBV6-1 to TRBJ1-6; D might be TRBD1 (6 bases). This sequence originates from a woman between 18 and 29 years old with Graves' hyperthyroidism. CDR3 sequence reads: CASTKGGGYWDTVNSPLHF. The CDR3 bases are TGTGCCAGCACCAAGGGGGGGGGTTACTGGGACACTGTAAATTCACCCCTCCACTTT.